This record concerns one T cell receptor (beta chain) sequence. This clonotype was recorded a few times. Its antigen specificity is not known. Germline and junction disagree at one end, which may indicate a read error. Donors were 39 systemically healthy Caucasian individuals from Russia aged roughly 6 to 95 years. Approximately 10 milliliters of peripheral blood were collected from each donor into EDTA-treated Vacutainer tubes. Ficoll-Paque density-gradient centrifugation was used to isolate PBMCs, with at least 6 million per sample. Total RNA, at least 5 micrograms per sample, was extracted from PBMCs with Trizol reagent. For every donor, an aliquot of PBMCs went through flow cytometry to measure the percentages of naive CD45RAhigh/CD27high T cells. These data belong to a study of blood T cells in healthy people across ages (dated by TCRdb to about 2015). For context, the study as a whole: In model experiments, roughly one uniquely barcoded TCR beta cDNA molecule per two T cells was captured by template switching. Age-related changes in TCR beta repertoire diversity were measured in the study by deep sequencing normalized with unique cDNA molecular identifiers. The donors were split into four age groups: young (average about 15 years), middle-aged (roughly 42), aged (62) and long-lived (roughly 80). Using the same blood draw, the study looked at two additional independent replicas of 1 million unique cDNA reads for two donors, one aged 18 to 30 and the other aged 80 or older. Overall results and qualifications from the work: Because donor CMV infection status was unknown, age-related changes in expanded clonotypes were potentially confounded. Compared with the aged group, the long-lived group had more naive CD4+ T cells, fewer expanded clones and increased TCR diversity, a pattern suggesting age selection. As age increased, observed TCR beta diversity per million T cells dropped in a roughly linear way, and a significant reduction was already evident by age roughly 40. Estimates of total diversity from one million sequenced T cells were regarded as lower bounds and underestimates. Conclusive comparison of naive and antigen-experienced compartments was prevented by the profiling of bulk unsorted PBMCs. Observed TCR beta diversity correlated strongly with the percentage of naive T cells measured by flow cytometry.

CDR1 MDHEN and CDR2 SYDVKM were looked up in the germline V gene. Counted from cysteine to phenylalanine, this CDR3 has 14 amino acids. Only the CDR3 DNA is retained, 42 bases long and in frame from the first base. Library construction relied on 5' RACE. Reads for this sample came from an Illumina HiSeq 2500. A second roughly 6 to 11 cycle PCR used a sample-barcoded 5' primer and a J-beta primer mix. A template-switch 5' adaptor carrying 12 random nucleotides introduced a unique molecular identifier onto each TCR beta cDNA molecule. Each sample yielded at least 3 million CDR3-containing paired-end reads. All of the RNA was converted into first-strand cDNA using the Mint cDNA synthesis kit, with a TRBC-specific oligonucleotide serving as the primer. Following uracil-DNA glycosylase treatment, a first 18-cycle PCR with universal primers M1SS and BC2_uni_R was performed on all cDNA. In the authors' own workflow: Each sample was normalized by randomly selecting 1 million high-quality reads, each carrying a distinct molecular identifier. Reads with shared molecular identifiers were discarded instead of being binned into consensus sequences. MiTCR, with a Q25 quality threshold and the strictest error-elimination algorithm, was used for CDR3 identification, clonotype clustering and error correction. A nonparametric unseen species model with Euler transformation was used to estimate lower-bound total TCR beta diversity. TCRdb trimmed the raw reads at Q25, called clones with MiXCR and kept productive beta chains. Rows with a matching CDR3 protein are joined into one entry that keeps the most common DNA and genes. The V and J calls and clone size are TCRdb's, not the authors'. Here the sample has under 1,100,000 distinct CDR3 sequences; 20% to 25% occur a single time. The top ten clonotypes cover 0.65% to 0.75% of the sample.

A further study also used this sample, focusing on T cells of mothers and their children. Reported in the second study: The donors were nine systemically healthy Caucasian individuals, made up of three mothers and their six children. cDNA synthesis consumed the entire amount of extracted RNA, loaded at approximately 1.4 ug RNA in each 15 ul reaction. In the second PCR, the M1S primer added sample barcodes and 2-4 random nucleotides. Over 9.5 million TCR beta CDR3 reads were obtained for each mother, and 2.5 million to 3.5 million reads were obtained for each child. Thymic selection similarly shapes TCR recombination output in related and unrelated pairs, with minor effect from inherited differences. Normalized repertoire overlap was always slightly but never significantly higher in related than unrelated mother-child pairs. No persistent microchimeric T cell clones were found, with a detection sensitivity of approximately 100 clones per million clonotypes. To look for features that set related mother-child pairs apart from unrelated individuals, the researchers ran deep NGS to compare the TCR beta repertoires of mothers and children. On average, the children were around 11 +/- 4 years old, while the mothers were around 42 +/- 4 years old. Libraries were sequenced on Illumina HiSeq 2000 with 100+100 nt paired-end reads after adapter ligation with NEBNext reagents. To prevent cross-contamination, the mother and child libraries were prepared a month apart and were sequenced in separate runs. For each donor, somewhere between about 500,000 and 2,000,000 distinct TCR beta clonotypes were identified. Naive TCR beta clonotypes were estimated from low-frequency clonotypes matched to each donor's FACS-determined naive share, without sorting.

Here the chain combines TRBV28 and TRBJ2-5; TRBD1 is possibly the D segment (6 matching bases). Input material: blood. This TCR was sampled from a girl aged 2 to 9 in good health. This receptor carries the CDR3 CASSLEAGEEAQYF. The DNA sequence is given as TGTGCCAGCAGTTTAGAGGCAGGGGAAGAGGCCCAGTACTTC. Reference TRBV28 and TRBJ2-5 genes cover what lies past the CDR3, so the full variable domain is DVKVTQSSRYLVKRTGEKVFLECVQDMDHENMFWYRQDPGLGLRLIYFSYDVKMKEKGDIPEGYSVSREKKERFSLILESASTNQTSMYLCASSLEAGEEAQYFGPGTRLLVL.